The clone carrying this T cell receptor (beta chain) has only a few counts. RNA transcripts served as template for amplifying TCR beta CDR3 sequences. The workflow started with a first-round RT-PCR run with HTBI primers and then moved on to a second-round multiplex PCR. TCRdb re-called the multiplex PCR reads with MiXCR, one entry per CDR3 protein. The sample records 600,000 to 700,000 distinct CDR3 sequences, over 40% being singletons. The entry originates in a study of Graves' ophthalmopathy and Graves' hyperthyroidism. The sequencing input was peripheral blood. This TCR was recovered from an adult man with Graves' ophthalmopathy.

As DNA, the CDR3 is TGTGCCAGCAGCCCCCGGCTAGGAGGGACAGTGAACACCGGGGAGCTGTTTTTT. It encodes CASSPRLGGTVNTGELFF. The chain couples TRBV7-9 to TRBJ2-2; weak D call: TRBD1 (7 bases). This CDR3 has 18 residues. V was cut by 5 bases and J by 1 base, with 20 bases left in between. The germline CDR1 and CDR2 sequences are SEHNR and FQNEAQ (reference sequence).